Here is one T cell receptor (beta chain) with its context. Its specific antigen is unknown. Base qualities are not provided; no much larger clone lies one nucleotide away. The sample is drawn from a study of cytotoxic CD8 clonotypes in ibrutinib-treated CLL (dated by TCRdb to the early 2020s). Looking at the study overall: The cohort included around 15 treatment-naive and roughly ten relapsed/refractory patients; some 18 were IGHV unmutated. Cryopreserved peripheral blood mononuclear cells were obtained prior to treatment, at the time of response, and at either disease progression or sustained remission. Partial responses were observed in roughly 25 patients and complete responses in 2; after a median follow-up of 68 months, remission was maintained in about 15 patients and progression was observed in about twelve. Of the 90 or so people in the trial, approximately 24 had longitudinal samples available. Response samples were taken after a median of 12 months on treatment, ranging from about 6 to 36 months. Patients were still on ibrutinib when every remission and progressive disease sample was collected. Samples averaged approximately 260,000 productive templates and some 96,000 productive rearrangements. General study outcomes and caveats: Baseline clonality was found to be higher than that of age-matched healthy donors and was strongly correlated with circulating CD8+ T-cell counts. Public clonotypes were rare and either shrank or stayed stable during treatment, and the rise in clonality at ibrutinib response reflected expansion of private clonotypes. At ibrutinib response clonality went up, during sustained remission it held steady, and at progression it dropped back toward baseline. Sampling times were not matched between sustained-remission and progressing patients, and lymph node repertoires were not studied.

A MiSeq instrument was used for deep resolution sequencing, which targeted depths ranging from 1 in 1 million up to 1 in 200,000 T cells, with coverage averaging 10x for each clonotype. TCR beta libraries were generated with the immunoSEQ hsTCRB Kit. In the paper's pipeline: ImmunoSEQ Data Assistant and ImmunoSEQ Analyzer were used for data analysis, and V, D and J genes were assigned according to IMGT definitions. Clonality was computed as one minus normalized Shannon entropy of productive rearrangement frequencies, ranging from 0 to 1. Public clonotype analysis was restricted to overrepresented clonotypes comprising at least 0.05% of each patient's repertoire. Approximately 12 repertoires from age-matched healthy donors, obtained from immuneACCESS, served as clonality controls. In TCRdb, the immuneACCESS table is reduced to in-frame sequences with V and J assigned. These tables do not hold every clone; where another copy was compared, an unresolved V gene accounts for under half, and the others remain unexplained. That table furnishes V, J and clone size, whereas the DNA furnished D and trimming. Present in this sample are 12,000 or so clones, around 80% of which were seen just once. 16% of the sample goes to the ten largest clones.

The cysteine opens and the phenylalanine closes a CDR3 of 14 amino acids. The DNA shown is the 42-base CDR3, in frame from base 1. Relative to germline, V is missing 7 bases and J is missing 4 bases, with 8 bases of the junction outside any gene match. The germline V gene (reference sequence) provides CDR1 LNHDA and CDR2 SQIVND. Read against the paper, the sample's time point label means: progressive disease on ibrutinib. For TCR beta library preparation, about 2.2 micrograms of genomic DNA were extracted from the cryopreserved PBMCs. Longitudinal blood samples from CLL patients receiving ibrutinib monotherapy were subjected to high-throughput TCR beta sequencing. The patients were enrolled in a single-center, open-label phase 2 trial of ibrutinib monotherapy.

The chain links TRBV19 with TRBJ1-2; TRBD1 agrees with 8 junctional bases. Sample: PBMCs, taken at disease progression, from a patient treated with ibrutinib. The TCR sequence derives from a human donor with chronic lymphocytic leukemia. The nucleotides read TGTGCCAGTATGGACAGGGCTAATCCCTATGGCTACACCTTC. Protein translation: CASMDRANPYGYTF.